Presented here are 25 T cell receptor beta chains from one specimen sequenced in a study of cytomegalovirus exposure and HLA in healthy donors. The PCR was carried out with 60 Vbeta primers and 13 Jbeta primers. The data were produced by immunoSEQ multiplex PCR, yet TCRdb's version contains in-frame clones alone and is incomplete. This table holds about 150,000 clones, around 77% found once. The sample consisted of PBMCs. The receptors were sampled from a woman aged 40 to 50 in good health and CMV-seropositive.

About this clone itself: At one boundary the junction diverges from the germline segment, which might be a read error. The rearrangement links TRBV7-9 to TRBJ2-5, with D perhaps TRBD2 (5 bases). Germline-derived CDR1 and CDR2 are SEHNR and FQNEAQ (reference sequence). The CDR3 runs to 15 residues. The DNA of the CDR3 is TGTTCCAGCAGCTTAGCGCTCCGTACGGGGGAGACCCAGTACTTC. Amino acids: CSSSLALRTGETQYF. Variable domain in full (rest from reference TRBV7-9 and TRBJ2-5): DTGVSQNPRHKITKRGQNVTFRCDPISEHNRLYWYRQTLGQGPEFLTYFQNEAQLEKSRLLSDRFSAERPKGSFSTLEIQRTEQGDSAMYLCSSSLALRTGETQYFGPGTRLLVL.

A few counts support this clone. J is TRBJ1-5 and V is TRBV19; D uncertain. Germline lookup yields CDR1 LNHDA and CDR2 SQIVND (reference sequence). V dropped 1 base and J dropped 0 bases, with 10 bases sitting between them. The CDR3 has 16 residues. The CDR3 sequence: CASSIVGGSSNQPQHF. The CDR3 DNA follows: TGTGCCAGTAGTATAGTGGGAGGTTCTAGCAATCAGCCCCAGCATTTT.

The chain is built from TRBV2 and TRBJ2-3; TRBD2 agrees at 7 bases. J lost 1 base, V lost 4 bases, and 5 bases had no gene match. The CDR3 spans 15 residues. Looked up from germline, CDR1 is SNHLY and CDR2 is FYNNEI. CDR3 sequence (DNA): TGTGCCAGCAGTGGGGAGGGGTCCCGCACAGATACGCAGTATTTT. Its translation: CASSGEGSRTDTQYF.

The V and J genes are TRBV19 and TRBJ2-3, with 8 bases matching TRBD1. From germline, CDR1 is LNHDA and CDR2 SQIVND (reference sequence). V shed 3 bases, J shed 1 base, and the junction held 6 bases outside the gene matches. The length of the CDR3 is 16 residues. The CDR3, as DNA: TGTGCCAGTAGTATTTTAGGGACAGGCCGCACAGATACGCAGTATTTT. This codes for CASSILGTGRTDTQYF.

The rearrangement links TRBV2 to TRBJ1-5; D is unresolved. The V gene's germline CDR1 is SNHLY and CDR2 FYNNEI. The CDR3 covers 13 residues. Trimming removed 5 bases from V and 0 bases from J, with 5 bases in between. CDR3 bases: TGTGCCAGCAGTCAGTATAGCAATCAGCCCCAGCATTTT. It codes for CASSQYSNQPQHF.

The chain has TRBV7-3 and TRBJ1-1; perhaps TRBD1 as D (6 bases). Germline CDR1 SGHTA, CDR2 FQGTGA. Trimming shortened V by 5 bases and J by 1 base, and 14 bases separated the two germline ends. The CDR3 covers 15 residues. The chain's CDR3 is CASSPSRDTNTEAFF. The CDR3 nucleotides read TGTGCCAGCAGCCCAAGTAGGGACACGAACACTGAAGCTTTCTTT.

V and J are TRBV7-2 and TRBJ2-6; 10 bases agree with TRBD2. V lost 3 bases, J lost 0 bases, and 5 bases stayed unmatched. There are 18 residues in the CDR3. Looked up from germline, CDR1 is SGHTA and CDR2 is FQGNSA. The CDR3 nucleotides are TGTGCCAGCAGCTTCCTAGCGGGGGCGTACTCTGGGGCCAACGTCCTGACTTTC. Protein product: CASSFLAGAYSGANVLTF.

The chain employs TRBV7-2 and TRBJ2-1, with D perhaps TRBD2 (5 bases). CDR1 is SGHTA and CDR2 is FQGNSA in the germline V gene. The CDR3 has 13 amino acids. V was shortened by 5 bases and J by 9 bases, with 14 bases between the two germline ends. CDR3 in amino acids: CASSPSGGGEQFF. The CDR3 DNA is TGTGCCAGCAGCCCTAGTGGAGGAGGTGAGCAGTTCTTC. Full variable domain (outside the CDR3, taken from reference TRBV7-2 and TRBJ2-1): GAGVSQSPSNKVTEKGKDVELRCDPISGHTALYWYRQSLGQGLEFLIYFQGNSAPDKSGLPSDRFSAERTGGSVSTLTIQRTQQEDSAVYLCASSPSGGGEQFFGPGTRLTVL.

Turning to this clone: Additional DNA sequences in this sample encode the identical CDR3. The chain uses TRBV2 and TRBJ1-5; 8 bases are shared with TRBD1. V shed 3 bases and J 1 base; nucleotides not matched to a gene: 2. CDR3 length: 15 residues. The germline V gene encodes CDR1 SNHLY and CDR2 FYNNEI. The CDR3: CASSDRTGSNQPQHF. The DNA of the CDR3 is TGTGCCAGCAGTGACAGGACAGGGAGCAATCAGCCCCAGCATTTT.

The V gene is TRBV2, the J gene TRBJ2-3, with TRBD2 matching 9 bases. CDR1 SNHLY and CDR2 FYNNEI come from the germline V gene. J gave up 1 base and V 6 bases, and 8 bases lay outside the gene matches. CDR3 size: 16 residues. This chain's CDR3 is CASSSVAGDGTDTQYF. For the CDR3, the DNA is TGTGCCAGCAGCTCCGTAGCGGGGGATGGCACAGATACGCAGTATTTT.

This chain joins TRBV6-5 and TRBJ1-2; a possible D gene is TRBD1 (6 bases). Trimming left V 0 bases short and J 4 bases short, with 12 bases between. This CDR3 is built from 15 residues. CDR1 and CDR2 (germline): MNHEY, SVGAGI. DNA of the CDR3: TGTGCCAGCAGTTACTCGAGTGCAGGGGCCTATGGCTACACCTTC. Amino acids: CASSYSSAGAYGYTF.

The chain employs TRBV5-1 and TRBJ2-5; 10 bases map to TRBD2. The CDR3 loop spans 16 amino acids. CDR1 SGHRS and CDR2 YFSETQ come from the germline V gene. The V gene end was trimmed by 0 bases and the J gene end by 4 bases; junction bases not matched to a gene: 6. This chain's CDR3 is CASSLVLAGAGETQYF. The DNA of the CDR3 is TGCGCCAGCAGCTTGGTGCTAGCGGGGGCTGGAGAGACCCAGTACTTC. Looking up the rest from reference TRBV5-1 and TRBJ2-5 gives the full variable domain: KAGVTQTPRYLIKTRGQQVTLSCSPISGHRSVSWYQQTPGQGLQFLFEYFSETQRNKGNFPGRFSGRQFSNSRSEMNVSTLELGDSALYLCASSLVLAGAGETQYFGPGTRLLVL.

This clone has only one observation. The V gene is TRBV5-1, the J gene TRBJ1-6; a possible D gene is TRBD1 (5 bases). The CDR3 consists of 13 residues. Germline lookup yields CDR1 SGHRS and CDR2 YFSETQ. Trimming removed 2 bases at V and 10 bases at J, with 10 bases between. The CDR3 here is CASSLSEGSPLHF. For the CDR3, the DNA is TGCGCCAGCAGCTTATCGGAGGGGTCACCCCTCCACTTT.

The chain links TRBV11-2 to TRBJ1-1; D remains ambiguous. V gave up 2 bases and J gave up 3 bases, with 7 bases separating them. Germline loops: CDR1 SGHAT, CDR2 FQNNGV. CDR3 length: 13 residues. This CDR3 reads CASSLSVDTEAFF. The CDR3 DNA follows: TGTGCCAGCAGCTTATCGGTTGACACTGAAGCTTTCTTT.

This clone has a single count. CDR3 sequence: CASRRRQGLGTEAFF. The DNA of the CDR3 is TGTGCCAGCAGACGCCGACAGGGGTTGGGCACTGAAGCTTTCTTT. The V call is TRBV6-5, the J call TRBJ1-1; 8 bases match TRBD1. The germline CDR1 and CDR2 sequences are MNHEY and SVGAGI. The CDR3 length is 15 residues. The trim removed 6 bases at V and 4 bases at J, leaving 10 bases unmatched.

The chain recombines TRBV19 with TRBJ1-6, with 7 positions matching TRBD1. The germline CDR1 and CDR2 sequences are LNHDA and SQIVND (reference sequence). The CDR3 covers 15 residues. The V segment lost 2 bases and the J segment 7 bases; nucleotides outside the gene matches: 5. The DNA for the CDR3 is TGTGCCAGTAGTATACAAGGACAGGAGAATTCACCCCTCCACTTT. Protein sequence: CASSIQGQENSPLHF.

The chain combines TRBV9 with TRBJ2-3; 10 nucleotides match TRBD2. V lost 2 bases, J lost 1 base, and 4 bases stayed unmatched. The V gene's germline CDR1 is SGDLS and CDR2 YYNGEE. The CDR3 consists of 16 residues. CDR3 sequence reads: CASSVSGGAGTDTQYF. In DNA form, the CDR3 reads TGTGCCAGCAGCGTGAGCGGGGGGGCTGGCACAGATACGCAGTATTTT.

Here the CDR3 DNA reads TGTGCCAGCAGTTTTTCGGGACTAACTGGGGCCAACGTCCTGACTTTC. Its protein product is CASSFSGLTGANVLTF. The rearrangement uses TRBV6-5 and TRBJ2-6; 7 bases match TRBD2. The CDR3 length is 16 residues. V lost 4 bases to trimming and J lost 2 bases; unmatched junction nucleotides: 5. Per the germline V gene, CDR1 is MNHEY and CDR2 is SVGAGI.

This clone was picked up one time. J is TRBJ2-1 and V is TRBV11-3; D not certain. The V and J ends lost 1 base and 0 bases respectively, with 4 bases between them. The CDR3 spans 14 residues. Germline values: CDR1 SGHNT, CDR2 YENEEA. CDR3 bases: TGTGCCAGCAGCTTAGGGGCCTCCTACAATGAGCAGTTCTTC. Its translation is CASSLGASYNEQFF.

This chain uses TRBV7-9 with TRBJ1-2, with 7 bases fitting TRBD1. This CDR3 comprises 14 residues. In germline, CDR1 is SEHNR, CDR2 FQNEAQ (reference sequence). V gave up 5 bases and J gave up 3 bases; unmatched junction bases: 6. The CDR3 region has the DNA TGTGCCAGCAGCCCCGGAGGGGGCGACTATGGCTACACCTTC. Protein: CASSPGGGDYGYTF.

This chain uses TRBV4-1 with TRBJ2-3; 12 nucleotides match TRBD1. Germline assignment: CDR1 MGHRA and CDR2 YSYEKL. This CDR3 region has 20 residues. With V trimmed by 1 base and J by 2 bases, 13 bases remained unmatched. The CDR3 region has the DNA TGCGCCAGCAGCCAAGCTCCCGGGACAGGGGGCGGATGGGTCACAGATACGCAGTATTTT. It translates to CASSQAPGTGGGWVTDTQYF.

The chain recombines TRBV18 with TRBJ1-3; TRBD1 aligns across 10 bases. Germline trimming cut 2 bases from V and 2 bases from J; bases unmatched to any gene: 3. The germline gives CDR1 KGHSH, CDR2 LQKENI. The CDR3 runs to 16 residues. For the CDR3, the DNA is TGTGCCAGCTCACCATTCGGGACAGGGGCTGGAAACACCATATATTTT. Encoded protein: CASSPFGTGAGNTIYF. The whole variable domain, filled in from reference TRBV18 and TRBJ1-3, reads NAGVMQNPRHLVRRRGQEARLRCSPMKGHSHVYWYRQLPEEGLKFMVYLQKENIIDESGMPKERFSAEFPKEGPSILRIQQVVRGDSAAYFCASSPFGTGAGNTIYFGEGSWLTVV.

This clone was detected only once. The chain joins TRBV11-3 to TRBJ1-2; D gene ambiguous. Germline values: CDR1 SGHNT, CDR2 YENEEA. The CDR3 is 16 amino acids. V was trimmed by 4 bases and J by 4 bases, leaving 19 bases between them. The CDR3 region has the DNA TGTGCCAGCAGCTCCCGTGATATGGCAGGTTTCTATGGCTACACCTTC. Its protein is CASSSRDMAGFYGYTF.

This clone appeared a few times. The chain combines TRBV10-1 with TRBJ1-6; TRBD1 is a possible D gene (5 bases). CDR3 length equals 15 residues. Germline lookup yields CDR1 WNHNN and CDR2 SYGVQD (reference sequence). Trimming pared 3 bases from V and 8 bases from J, leaving 14 bases between. The CDR3: CASSENQGGYSPLHF. The CDR3 DNA reads TGCGCCAGCAGTGAAAATCAGGGCGGTTATTCACCCCTCCACTTT.

This chain uses TRBV9 with TRBJ2-5, with 11 bases matching TRBD2. Germline CDR1 SGDLS, CDR2 YYNGEE. Trimming removed 6 bases from V and 5 bases from J; junction bases left unmatched: 12. This CDR3 has 16 amino acids. The CDR3: CASNRNSGGVAETQYF. The CDR3 DNA is TGTGCCAGCAACCGCAATAGCGGGGGGGTTGCGGAGACCCAGTACTTC.